Listed below are T cell receptor beta chains from one sample, sequenced in a study of T cells in Graves' hyperthyroidism and ophthalmopathy. TCRdb called the multiplex PCR reads again in MiXCR, with one record for every CDR3 protein. The data hold about 290,000 distinct CDR3 sequences, with 13% observed a single time. Sequencing used blood. The receptor set was obtained from a woman aged 25 to 39 with Graves' hyperthyroidism that later progressed to Graves' ophthalmopathy. Each CDR3 is given with its conserved first and last residue. The D gene is left open where the match is weak. Clone size is shown for a subset of rows, as once, few, many or a class of expanded clone.

>many|TRBJ1-5|TRBV6-1|NA
TGTGCCAGCAGTCTCCCGGACGGGTACAATCAGCCCCAGCATTTT
CASSLPDGYNQPQHF
>many|TRBJ2-1|TRBV20-1|TRBD2
TGCAGTGCTAGTCATAAGGGACTAGCGGGAGTTCTCGGTGAGCAGTTCTTC
CSASHKGLAGVLGEQFF
>NA|TRBJ2-7|TRBV20-1|TRBD2
TGCAGTGCTACATCAATACGGGCGGGAGTTGAAAACGAGCAGTACTTC
CSATSIRAGVENEQYF
>few|TRBJ2-3|TRBV19|NA
TGTGCCAGTAGTATTGGGCGGGACGCGCAGTATTTT
CASSIGRDAQYF
>many|TRBJ2-1|TRBV20-1|NA
TGCAGTGCTAGATTTACTAGGAGCTCCTACAATGAGCAGTTCTTC
CSARFTRSSYNEQFF
>many|TRBJ2-1|TRBV28|TRBD2
TGTGCCAGCAGCCTAGCGGAAGCCTACAATGAGCAGTTCTTC
CASSLAEAYNEQFF
>many|TRBJ2-1|TRBV10-3|NA
TGTGCCATCAGTGAGTCGCCGGGAGTTTACAATGAGCAGTTCTTC
CAISESPGVYNEQFF
>many|TRBJ2-2|TRBV30|TRBD1
TGTGCCTGGAGCGCGACAGGGGTTGACACCGGGGAGCTGTTTTTT
CAWSATGVDTGELFF
>many|TRBJ2-3|TRBV30|TRBD2
TGTGCCTGGAGTGATGCGGGGGTCACAGATACGCAGTATTTT
CAWSDAGVTDTQYF
>NA|TRBJ1-1|TRBV7-2|TRBD1
TGTGCCAGCAGCTTAAGTGGGACAGGGCTCACTGAAGCTTTCTTT
CASSLSGTGLTEAFF
>once|TRBJ2-2|TRBV28|TRBD2
TGTGCCAGCATAAGAAGCGGGAGGGGAACCGGGGAGCTGTTTTTT
CASIRSGRGTGELFF
>many|TRBJ1-2|TRBV13|NA
TGTGCCAGCAGCTTCTTAAGTAGCAGGGCCGATGGCTACACCTTC
CASSFLSSRADGYTF
>many|TRBJ1-1|TRBV10-3|NA
TGTGCCATCAGTGAGTCGATAGGGGTTGAAGCTTTCTTT
CAISESIGVEAFF
>many|TRBJ1-1|TRBV10-3|NA
TGTGCCATCAGTGAGTACGGGACGTATAACACTGAAGCTTTCTTT
CAISEYGTYNTEAFF
>many|TRBJ2-3|TRBV5-6|TRBD2
TGTGCCAGCAGCTCCCCTCGACTAGCGGGTGGGGGCACAGATACGCAGTATTTT
CASSSPRLAGGGTDTQYF
>NA|TRBJ2-3|TRBV7-3|NA
TGTGCCAGCAGCGACCAGCGGGATACGCAGTATTTT
CASSDQRDTQYF
>many|TRBJ2-7|TRBV20-1|NA
TGCAGTGCTAGACCCATAACGGGGTTGTCCTACGAGCAGTACTTC
CSARPITGLSYEQYF
>many|TRBJ1-2|TRBV28|TRBD1
TGTGCCAGCACCCCCTCAGGGGGACACAACTATGGCTACACCTTC
CASTPSGGHNYGYTF
>few|TRBJ2-6|TRBV5-4|NA
TGTGCCAGCAGCCCCACGGGCTCGGCCCCCTCTGGGGCCAACGTCCTGACTTTC
CASSPTGSAPSGANVLTF
>many|TRBJ2-5|TRBV5-6|NA
TGTGCCAGCAGCTTGGACCAAGAGACCCAGTACTTC
CASSLDQETQYF
>NA|TRBJ1-4|TRBV11-1|TRBD1
TGTGCCAGCAGCCCCCGACAGGGGGGGGGTGAAAAACTGTCTTTT
CASSPRQGGGEKLSF
>many|TRBJ1-6|TRBV28|NA
TGTGCCAGCAGTTTACCCTTAGAAAGCTCCTATAATTCACCCCTCCACTTT
CASSLPLESSYNSPLHF
>NA|TRBJ2-1|TRBV15|NA
TGTGCCACCAGCAGAGAGTGGACTCTGTGGTCCTACAATGAGCAGTTCTTC
CATSREWTLWSYNEQFF
>NA|TRBJ2-1|TRBV7-6|TRBD2
TGTGCCAGCAGCCCGGGACTAGCAAGCTCGGTCAATGAGCAGTTCTTC
CASSPGLASSVNEQFF
>many|TRBJ2-5|TRBV20-1|NA
TGCAGTGCCCATTGGCCCGGGGTCGGTGAGACCCAGTACTTC
CSAHWPGVGETQYF
>many|TRBJ1-1|TRBV27|NA
TGTGCCAGCAGTCCACTGGGGGGGAACACTGAAGCTTTCTTT
CASSPLGGNTEAFF
>many|TRBJ2-1|TRBV20-1|TRBD1
TGCAGTGCTAGGATCAACGGACAGGGGCTCTACAATGAGCAGTTCTTC
CSARINGQGLYNEQFF
>many|TRBJ2-1|TRBV7-7|NA
TGTGCTAGCACCTCCGAGCGGCGTAAGACGTCCCGCTCCTACAATGAGCAGTTCTTC
CASTSERRKTSRSYNEQFF
>many|TRBJ1-4|TRBV7-2|NA
TGTGCCAGCAGCTGGGTGGTAGGGGGGGATGAAAAACTGTTTTTT
CASSWVVGGDEKLFF
>many|TRBJ1-3|TRBV20-1|NA
TGCAGTGCGGGAACAGGGAGCTCTGGAAACACCATATATTTT
CSAGTGSSGNTIYF
>many|TRBJ1-1|TRBV20-1|NA
TGCAGTGCTAGAAGGGCCTATGGGAGCACTGAAGCTTTCTTT
CSARRAYGSTEAFF
>NA|TRBJ1-6|TRBV15|NA
TGTGCCACCAGCAGAGATCCTCCCCCACTGAATTCACCCCTCCACTTT
CATSRDPPPLNSPLHF
>many|TRBJ2-1|TRBV7-2|NA
TGTGCCACCCAACGGGACCAATTTTACAATGAGCAGTTCTTC
CATQRDQFYNEQFF
>few|TRBJ2-2|TRBV6-2/TRBV6-3|NA
TGTGCCAGCAGTCTTATAGGCTACACGGGCGGGGAGCTGTTTTTT
CASSLIGYTGGELFF
>many|TRBJ2-3|TRBV28|TRBD2
TGTGCCAGCAGTTCCGCTAGCGGAAGTAGCACAGATACGCAGTATTTT
CASSSASGSSTDTQYF
>many|TRBJ2-1|TRBV30|NA
TGTGCCTGGAGTGGGCCCTACAATGAGCAGTTCTTC
CAWSGPYNEQFF